What follows are 23 T cell receptor beta chains derived from one specimen sequenced in a study of OX40 agonist ivuxolimab in advanced cancers. Method: immunoSEQ multiplex PCR; TCRdb's copy keeps in-frame clones and lacks some. The table lists 72,000 or so clones, 84% of them singletons, with 0.35% to 0.45% in the top ten. Sequencing was performed on CD4+ or CD8+ T cells sorted from blood, taken in a trial of the OX40 agonist ivuxolimab. The receptors come from an adult with an advanced solid tumor such as melanoma, head and neck, liver or kidney cancer.

V gene TRBV7-2 combines with J gene TRBJ2-7, with D unclear. This CDR3 comprises 15 residues. Germline V gene data show CDR1 as SGHTA and CDR2 as FQGNSA. V lost 5 bases to trimming and J lost 7 bases, with 21 bases between them. The CDR3 sequence is CASSPESGPAREQYF. The CDR3 nucleotides are TGTGCCAGCAGCCCCGAATCCGGGCCCGCACGGGAGCAGTACTTC. Using reference TRBV7-2 and TRBJ2-7 for the parts outside the CDR3, the full variable domain is GAGVSQSPSNKVTEKGKDVELRCDPISGHTALYWYRQSLGQGLEFLIYFQGNSAPDKSGLPSDRFSAERTGGSVSTLTIQRTQQEDSAVYLCASSPESGPAREQYFGPGTRLTVT.

This rearrangement joins TRBV5-8 to TRBJ2-4, with 8 positions matching TRBD1. After removal of 5 bases from V and 0 bases from J, the junction contained 10 bases not matched to a gene. The V gene's germline CDR1 is SGHTS and CDR2 YDEGEE. The CDR3 extends over 17 amino acids. The CDR3 bases are TGTGCCAGCAGTTTGCTAGGACAGGGACTAGCCAAAAACATTCAGTACTTC. Translation: CASSLLGQGLAKNIQYF.

The chain joins TRBV28 to TRBJ2-1; D possibly corresponds to TRBD1 (6 bases). Deletions cut 4 bases from V and 5 bases from J, with 15 bases between. The CDR3 is 15 residues long. Germline-derived CDR1 and CDR2 are MDHEN and SYDVKM. The CDR3 DNA is TGTGCCAGCAGTTCCCGACAGGACCGAAACAATGAGCAGTTCTTC. It is translated as CASSSRQDRNNEQFF.

The chain carries TRBV28 and TRBJ2-3; a weak D match, TRBD1 (5 bases). V lost 6 bases and J lost 5, with 9 bases in between. Germline CDR1 is MDHEN and CDR2 is SYDVKM. The CDR3 loop spans 12 amino acids. CDR3 sequence reads: CASRQGRDTQYF. The CDR3 DNA follows: TGTGCCAGCAGGCAGGGCAGAGATACGCAGTATTTT.

The genes are TRBV7-9 and TRBJ2-3; D remains unclear. Germline CDR1 and CDR2: SEHNR and FQNEAQ (reference sequence). The CDR3 is 11 amino acids. Trimming stripped 2 bases from V and 6 bases from J, with 3 bases between. This chain's CDR3 is CASSLKDTQYF. CDR3 DNA: TGTGCCAGCAGCTTAAAGGATACGCAGTATTTT.

The gene calls are TRBV7-9 and TRBJ2-1; weak D call: TRBD2 (5 bases). V dropped 2 bases and J dropped 9 bases, with 14 bases sitting between them. The CDR3 contains 14 residues. CDR1 is SEHNR, CDR2 FQNEAQ, per germline (reference sequence). DNA for the CDR3: TGTGCCAGCAGCTTATCTACCCCTCGGGGTGAGCAGTTCTTC. Translated, it gives CASSLSTPRGEQFF.

The gene calls are TRBV5-1 and TRBJ1-4; the D is unclear. Germline assignment: CDR1 SGHRS and CDR2 YFSETQ. Trimming left V 4 bases short and J 5 bases short, with 9 bases between. The CDR3 has 13 residues. The CDR3 here is CASSPGINEKLFF. As DNA, the CDR3 is TGCGCCAGCAGCCCGGGGATCAATGAAAAACTGTTTTTT.

This clone was observed a handful of times. The chain employs TRBV28 and TRBJ1-2; tentative D call: TRBD1 (5 bases). The CDR3 contains 14 residues. V lost 5 bases and J lost 8, with 18 bases in between. Looked up from germline, CDR1 is MDHEN and CDR2 is SYDVKM. Here the CDR3 DNA reads TGTGCCAGCAGTCCGGGACTCTCCTATCGGGGCTACACCTTC. This translates into CASSPGLSYRGYTF.

The chain combines TRBV4-1 with TRBJ2-1, with D perhaps matching TRBD1 (5 bases). V lost 4 bases and J lost 5, with 9 bases in between. The CDR3 loop spans 13 amino acids. Germline V gives CDR1 MGHRA, CDR2 YSYEKL. The CDR3 region has the DNA TGCGCCAGCAGCCCCAAGGGGAACAATGAGCAGTTCTTC. The encoded protein is CASSPKGNNEQFF.

This chain connects TRBV7-3 to TRBJ1-1; 11 positions agree with TRBD1. With 2 bases clipped from V and 3 bases from J, the junction kept 14 bases outside the gene matches. This CDR3 comprises 19 residues. The germline gives CDR1 SGHTA, CDR2 FQGTGA. CDR3 protein: CASSLYPPTGTGGHTEAFF. CDR3 DNA: TGTGCCAGCAGCTTATACCCCCCGACCGGGACAGGGGGACACACTGAAGCTTTCTTT.

This clone came up once. This chain links TRBV12-5 with TRBJ1-1, with D tentatively TRBD1 (6 bases). This CDR3 comprises 13 residues. The germline gives CDR1 LGHNT, CDR2 FRNRAP. V shed 2 bases and J shed 10 bases, with 14 bases lying between them. CDR3 protein: CASGLRGDQAAFF. The DNA for the CDR3 is TGTGCTAGTGGTTTGAGGGGGGACCAAGCAGCTTTCTTT. The variable domain in full, with the rest retrieved from reference TRBV12-5 and TRBJ1-1, is DARVTQTPRHKVTEMGQEVTMRCQPILGHNTVFWYRQTMMQGLELLAYFRNRAPLDDSGMPKDRFSAEMPDATLATLKIQPSEPRDSAVYFCASGLRGDQAAFFGQGTRLTVV.

The rearrangement uses TRBV18 and TRBJ1-5, with 8 bases aligning to TRBD1. Trimming took 6 bases from V and 0 from J; bases not matched to a gene: 4. CDR1 and CDR2 (germline): KGHSH, LQKENI. The CDR3 is made up of 15 amino acids. The CDR3 region has the DNA TGTGCCAGCTCGGGACAGGCTTATAGCAATCAGCCCCAGCATTTT. Translated: CASSGQAYSNQPQHF.

The chain couples TRBV2 to TRBJ2-1, with 12 positions matching TRBD2. Germline CDR1 is SNHLY and CDR2 is FYNNEI. The length of the CDR3 is 20 residues. V shed 6 bases and J 1 base; nucleotides not matched to a gene: 16. The CDR3, as DNA: TGTGCCAGCAGCGTATCACCGGGACTAGCGGGCCCAGGGTCCTACAATGAGCAGTTCTTC. It codes for CASSVSPGLAGPGSYNEQFF.

V gene TRBV6-5 combines with J gene TRBJ1-1; D gene ambiguous. Trimming cost V 2 bases and J 1 base, with 8 bases left between them. This CDR3 is 14 amino acids long. Germline V gives CDR1 MNHEY, CDR2 SVGAGI. Here the CDR3 reads CASSYQAGNTEAFF. The CDR3, as DNA: TGTGCCAGCAGTTACCAGGCGGGGAACACTGAAGCTTTCTTT.

The V gene is TRBV5-6, the J gene TRBJ1-2; weak D call: TRBD1 (5 bases). The V end was cut by 0 bases, the J end by 1 base, with 7 bases between. The CDR3 totals 14 residues. Germline CDR1 SGHDT, CDR2 YYEEEE. The CDR3 protein is CASSLDGGNYGYTF. The CDR3 nucleotides read TGTGCCAGCAGCTTGGATGGGGGTAACTATGGCTACACCTTC.

In this sample, this clone turned up once. The chain is built from TRBV7-2 and TRBJ2-7; TRBD2 matches 10 bases. This CDR3 comprises 17 residues. Germline CDR1 and CDR2: SGHTA and FQGNSA. V shed 4 bases, J shed 5 bases, and the junction held 14 bases outside the gene matches. The CDR3 protein is CASSSIPGLAGDNEQYF. Written as DNA, the CDR3 is TGTGCCAGCAGCTCGATACCCGGGCTAGCGGGAGACAACGAGCAGTACTTC.

There are a few counts of this clone. The chain uses TRBV28 and TRBJ1-1; D is possibly TRBD1 (5 bases). Germline V gene sequence: CDR1 MDHEN, CDR2 SYDVKM. This CDR3 is 15 amino acids long. V was trimmed by 0 bases and J by 1 base, leaving 9 bases between them. CDR3 protein: CASSLWGRSNTEAFF. CDR3 sequence (DNA): TGTGCCAGCAGTTTATGGGGACGGTCGAACACTGAAGCTTTCTTT.

A few counts support this clone. The chain recombines TRBV2 with TRBJ1-3; D is uncertain. Germline assignment: CDR1 SNHLY and CDR2 FYNNEI. The CDR3 totals 16 residues. Trimming removed 4 bases at V and 0 bases at J, with 13 bases between. The CDR3 region is CASSADGRISGNTIYF. The CDR3 DNA sequence: TGTGCCAGCAGTGCAGACGGAAGGATCTCTGGAAACACCATATATTTT.

The V call is TRBV6-6, the J call TRBJ2-6; no clear D. Trimming shortened V by 2 bases and J by 1 base, and 9 bases separated the two germline ends. The CDR3 is made up of 16 amino acids. The germline gives CDR1 MNHNY, CDR2 SVGAGI (reference sequence). The CDR3 region has the DNA TGTGCCAGCAGTTACGATAGACATTCTGGGGCCAACGTCCTGACTTTC. Its protein is CASSYDRHSGANVLTF.

The chain uses TRBV2 and TRBJ2-2, with TRBD2 matching 15 bases. There are 18 residues in the CDR3. CDR1 SNHLY and CDR2 FYNNEI come from the germline V gene. The V segment lost 8 bases and the J segment 0 bases; nucleotides outside the gene matches: 7. The CDR3 nucleotides read TGTGCCAGCTATCCGGGACTAGCGGGGGGCTCGAACACCGGGGAGCTGTTTTTT. Protein: CASYPGLAGGSNTGELFF.

J is TRBJ1-5 and V is TRBV2, with 7 positions matching TRBD1. The CDR3 has 14 residues. Per germline, CDR1 SNHLY and CDR2 FYNNEI. The trim removed 10 bases at V and 0 bases at J, leaving 6 bases unmatched. The CDR3 protein is CATGDSNSNQPQHF. Written as DNA, the CDR3 is TGTGCCACCGGGGACAGCAATAGCAATCAGCCCCAGCATTTT.

The chain carries TRBV18 and TRBJ1-1; perhaps TRBD1 as D (6 bases). Trimming took 2 bases from V and 0 from J, leaving 13 bases between them. The CDR3 extends over 16 amino acids. The germline CDR1 and CDR2 sequences are KGHSH and LQKENI. CDR3 in DNA: TGTGCCAGCTCACCATTTAGGGACACCTTGAACACTGAAGCTTTCTTT. Protein: CASSPFRDTLNTEAFF.

The chain employs TRBV11-2 and TRBJ2-7; D is ambiguous. The V gene's germline CDR1 is SGHAT and CDR2 FQNNGV. Between the trimmed V and J ends, which lost 5 bases and 2 bases, there was a span of 10 bases. This CDR3 contains 13 residues. CDR3 loop: CASSLREAYEQYV. For the CDR3, the DNA is TGTGCCAGCAGCCTCCGCGAGGCCTACGAGCAGTACGTC.